The 12 T cell receptor beta chains reported below all come from one sample, sequenced in a study of shared clonotypes between healthy human individuals. This table comes from immunoSEQ multiplex PCR, and its TCRdb copy is limited to in-frame clones, with some not included. In the table there are about 2.4 million clones, approximately 93% of which are singletons. The sample taken for sequencing was naive CD4+ T cells from PBMCs. As for subset: CD45RA+ positively selected. The receptors stem from a man between 18 and 29 years old in good health. Some clones in this sample may be carry-over from other donors' samples.

The chain has TRBV6-6 and TRBJ2-7; D is unresolved. Trimming removed 6 bases at V and 3 bases at J, with 9 bases between. This CDR3 spans 12 amino acids. Germline CDR1 and CDR2: MNHNY and SVGAGI (reference sequence). In DNA, the CDR3 is TGTGCCAGCAGGACCGAAGACTACGAGCAGTACTTC. It yields the protein CASRTEDYEQYF.

The rearrangement uses TRBV30 and TRBJ1-1; D unresolved. Trimming removed 0 bases from V and 5 bases from J, with 7 bases in between. CDR3 length equals 12 residues. CDR1 GTSNPN and CDR2 SVGIG come from the germline V gene (reference sequence). Here the CDR3 reads CAWSVFGTEAFF. The CDR3 nucleotides read TGTGCCTGGAGTGTATTCGGGACTGAAGCTTTCTTT. The whole variable domain, remainder taken from reference TRBV30 and TRBJ1-1, is SQTIHQWPATLVQPVGSPLSLECTVEGTSNPNLYWYRQAAGRGLQLLFYSVGIGQISSEVPQNLSASRPQDRQFILSSKKLLLSDSGFYLCAWSVFGTEAFFGQGTRLTVV.

In its sample, this clone was seen once. The V and J genes are TRBV2 and TRBJ2-1; possible D gene TRBD2, 5 bases. The CDR3 is 11 residues long. The V gene lost 5 bases and the J gene lost 11 bases, with 10 bases spanning the gap. Per the germline V gene, CDR1 is SNHLY and CDR2 is FYNNEI. CDR3 protein: CASSSGLKQFF. CDR3 sequence (DNA): TGTGCCAGCAGTAGTGGACTCAAGCAGTTCTTC.

The chain has TRBV2 and TRBJ1-2, with D unresolved. Germline V gene lookup returns CDR1 SNHLY and CDR2 FYNNEI. The CDR3 is 15 residues long. V was trimmed by 1 base and J by 4 bases, leaving 13 bases between them. The CDR3 loop reads CASSEEGRTTYGYTF. The CDR3, as DNA: TGTGCCAGCAGTGAAGAAGGCAGGACGACCTATGGCTACACCTTC.

Points on this clone: This same CDR3 is encoded by further DNA sequences in the sample. This sequence joins TRBV5-1 and TRBJ2-5; D is unclear. V lost 4 bases and J 1 base, leaving 5 bases between the germline ends. Germline V lookup: CDR1 SGHRS, CDR2 YFSETQ. CDR3 length equals 12 residues. Here the CDR3 reads CASSDPQETQYF. The CDR3 DNA reads TGCGCCAGCAGCGACCCCCAAGAGACCCAGTACTTC.

The chain joins TRBV2 to TRBJ2-1; 7 nucleotides agree with TRBD1. CDR3 length: 15 amino acids. The germline V gene encodes CDR1 SNHLY and CDR2 FYNNEI. The ends lost 3 bases at V and 5 bases at J; junction bases unmatched: 7. The CDR3 loop is CASSDPRTGDNEQFF. As DNA, the CDR3 is TGTGCCAGCAGTGATCCGAGGACAGGCGACAATGAGCAGTTCTTC. Full variable domain (rest looked up from reference TRBV2 and TRBJ2-1): EPEVTQTPSHQVTQMGQEVILRCVPISNHLYFYWYRQILGQKVEFLVSFYNNEISEKSEIFDDQFSVERPDGSNFTLKIRSTKLEDSAMYFCASSDPRTGDNEQFFGPGTRLTVL.

For this clone: In the same sample, other DNA sequences code for this CDR3. The chain recombines TRBV9 with TRBJ2-1; a possible D gene is TRBD1 (6 bases). Germline-derived CDR1 and CDR2 are SGDLS and YYNGEE. Trimming removed 1 base from V and 4 bases from J, with 9 bases in between. This CDR3 spans 14 amino acids. The CDR3, as DNA: TGTGCCAGCAGCGTACAGGGGTTATACAATGAGCAGTTCTTC. Translating gives CASSVQGLYNEQFF.

CDR3 protein: CASSELKGYQETQYF. The CDR3 coding sequence is TGTGCCAGCAGTGAACTCAAGGGGTACCAAGAGACCCAGTACTTC. This chain uses TRBV25-1 with TRBJ2-5; tentatively, D is TRBD1 (5 bases). The germline V and J ends were trimmed by 2 bases and 0 bases, with 10 bases remaining between them. This CDR3 has 15 residues. Per germline, CDR1 MGHDK and CDR2 SYGVNS.

Notes on this clone: At the DNA level, this CDR3 is encoded by other sequences in the same sample as well. The chain joins TRBV6-1 to TRBJ1-5, with D possibly matching TRBD1 (5 bases). Trimming left V 4 bases short and J 3 bases short, with 7 bases between. CDR3 length: 13 amino acids. Germline V lookup: CDR1 MNHNS, CDR2 SASEGT. CDR3 nucleotides: TGTGCCAGCAGTGGACAGTCCAATCAGCCCCAGCATTTT. Protein: CASSGQSNQPQHF.

The rearrangement uses TRBV18 and TRBJ2-6; D unclear. The germline CDR1 and CDR2 sequences are KGHSH and LQKENI. The CDR3 totals 16 residues. V was trimmed by 4 bases and J by 0 bases, leaving 10 bases between them. DNA for the CDR3: TGTGCCAGCTCACTCCGGACCGGCTCTGGGGCCAACGTCCTGACTTTC. Protein: CASSLRTGSGANVLTF. Full variable domain (outside the CDR3, taken from reference TRBV18 and TRBJ2-6): NAGVMQNPRHLVRRRGQEARLRCSPMKGHSHVYWYRQLPEEGLKFMVYLQKENIIDESGMPKERFSAEFPKEGPSILRIQQVVRGDSAAYFCASSLRTGSGANVLTFGAGSRLTVL.

This rearrangement joins TRBV9 to TRBJ2-3, with unresolved D. The CDR3 covers 15 residues. Per germline, CDR1 SGDLS and CDR2 YYNGEE. Trimming took 0 bases from V and 1 from J, leaving 9 bases between them. Here the CDR3 DNA reads TGTGCCAGCAGCGTAGCTGATGGGGGCACAGATACGCAGTATTTT. Its protein is CASSVADGGTDTQYF.

The rearrangement joins TRBV29-1 to TRBJ2-1; D could derive from TRBD1 or TRBD2 (5 bases each). Per germline, CDR1 SQVTM and CDR2 ANQGSEA. The CDR3 extends over 16 amino acids. The CDR3 bases are TGCAGTACTGGTCTGTCGGGGAGTGGGGCGGACAATGAGCAGTTCTTC. Protein product: CSTGLSGSGADNEQFF.